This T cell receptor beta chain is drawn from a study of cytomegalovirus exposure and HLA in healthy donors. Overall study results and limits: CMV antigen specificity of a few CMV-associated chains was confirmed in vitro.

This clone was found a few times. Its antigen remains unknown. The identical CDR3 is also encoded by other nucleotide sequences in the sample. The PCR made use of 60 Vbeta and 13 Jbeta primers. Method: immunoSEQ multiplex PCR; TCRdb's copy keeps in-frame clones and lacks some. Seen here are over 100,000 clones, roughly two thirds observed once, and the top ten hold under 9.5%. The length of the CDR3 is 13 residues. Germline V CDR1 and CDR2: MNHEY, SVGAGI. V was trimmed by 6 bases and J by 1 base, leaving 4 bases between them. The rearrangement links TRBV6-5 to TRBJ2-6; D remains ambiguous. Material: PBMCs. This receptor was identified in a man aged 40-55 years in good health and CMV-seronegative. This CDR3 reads CASSSSGANVLTF. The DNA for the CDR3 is TGTGCCAGCAGCTCTTCTGGGGCCAACGTCCTGACTTTC.